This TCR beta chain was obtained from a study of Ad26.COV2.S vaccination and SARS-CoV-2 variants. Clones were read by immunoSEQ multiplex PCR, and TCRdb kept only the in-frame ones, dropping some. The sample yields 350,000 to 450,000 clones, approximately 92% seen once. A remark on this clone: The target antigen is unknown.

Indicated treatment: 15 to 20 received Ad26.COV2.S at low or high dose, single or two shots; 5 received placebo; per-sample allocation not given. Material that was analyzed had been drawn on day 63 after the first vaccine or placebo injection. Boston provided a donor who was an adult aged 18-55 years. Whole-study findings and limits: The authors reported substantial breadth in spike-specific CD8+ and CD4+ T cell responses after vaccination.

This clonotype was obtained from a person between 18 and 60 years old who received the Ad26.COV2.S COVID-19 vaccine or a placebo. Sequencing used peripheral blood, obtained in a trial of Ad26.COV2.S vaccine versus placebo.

In DNA, the CDR3 is TGTGCCAGCAGCCAAGAGTCCAAGGTAGCGAACCTAGTGGGCTCCTACAATGAGCAGTTCTTC. Protein sequence: CASSQESKVANLVGSYNEQFF. The V gene is TRBV3-1 (or the pseudogene TRBV3-2), the J gene TRBJ2-1, with TRBD2 as a possible D gene (5 bases). Germline loops: CDR1 LGHDT, CDR2 YNNKEL (reference sequence). Trimming removed 0 bases at V and 0 bases at J, with 24 bases between. The CDR3 length is 21 residues.